This TCR beta chain originates from a study of T cells in women clearing cervical HPV infection. The protocol was immunoSEQ multiplex PCR, while the TCRdb copy is restricted to in-frame clones and leaves out a portion. In total, the table holds approximately 40,000 clones. As concerns this clone: The CDR3 end lies 3 residues beyond the end of the read and is filled in from the germline J gene.

V was pared by 2 bases and J by 5 bases, with 10 bases of the junction left unmatched. Germline-derived CDR1 and CDR2 are MNHEY and SVGEGT. The CDR3 totals 16 residues. V is TRBV6-2 or TRBV6-3 and J is TRBJ1-1, with TRBD1 matching over 8 bases. The sequencing sample was made of blood buffy coat. The TCR originated in a woman between 18 and 75 years old with a cervical HPV16 infection that either progressed to CIN3+ or cleared (not recorded which). The CDR3 loop reads CASSYVAGGAWTEAFF. CDR3 DNA (partial): TGTGCCAGCAGTTACGTGGCAGGGGGCGCGTGGACTGAA.